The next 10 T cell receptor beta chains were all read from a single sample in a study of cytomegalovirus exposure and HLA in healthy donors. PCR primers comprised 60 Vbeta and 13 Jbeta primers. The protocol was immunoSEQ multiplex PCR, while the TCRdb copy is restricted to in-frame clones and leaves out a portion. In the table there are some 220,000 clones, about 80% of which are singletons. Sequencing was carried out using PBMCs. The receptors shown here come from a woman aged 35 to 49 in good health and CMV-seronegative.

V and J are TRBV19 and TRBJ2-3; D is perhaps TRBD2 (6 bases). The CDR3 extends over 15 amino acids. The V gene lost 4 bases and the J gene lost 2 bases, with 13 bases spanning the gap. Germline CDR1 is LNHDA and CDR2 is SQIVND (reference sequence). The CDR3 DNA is TGTGCCAGTAGTAGACTAGGTGGGAACACAGATACGCAGTATTTT. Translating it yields CASSRLGGNTDTQYF.

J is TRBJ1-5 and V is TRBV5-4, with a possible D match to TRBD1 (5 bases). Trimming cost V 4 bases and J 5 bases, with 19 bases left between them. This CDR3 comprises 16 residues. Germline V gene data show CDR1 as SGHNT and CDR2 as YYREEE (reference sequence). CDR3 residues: CASSDHRRPRDQPQHF. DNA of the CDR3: TGTGCCAGCAGCGATCACAGGCGTCCCAGGGATCAGCCCCAGCATTTT. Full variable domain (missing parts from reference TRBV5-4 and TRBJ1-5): ETGVTQSPTHLIKTRGQQVTLRCSSQSGHNTVSWYQQALGQGPQFIFQYYREEENGRGNFPPRFSGLQFPNYSSELNVNALELDDSALYLCASSDHRRPRDQPQHFGDGTRLSIL.

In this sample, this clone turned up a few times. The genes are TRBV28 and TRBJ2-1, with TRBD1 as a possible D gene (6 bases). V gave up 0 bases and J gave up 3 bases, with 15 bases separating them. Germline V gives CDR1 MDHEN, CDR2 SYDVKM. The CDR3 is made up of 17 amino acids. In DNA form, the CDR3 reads TGTGCCAGCAGTTTATGGACCGGGACACCTCACTACAATGAGCAGTTCTTC. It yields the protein CASSLWTGTPHYNEQFF. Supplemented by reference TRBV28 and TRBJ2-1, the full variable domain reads DVKVTQSSRYLVKRTGEKVFLECVQDMDHENMFWYRQDPGLGLRLIYFSYDVKMKEKGDIPEGYSVSREKKERFSLILESASTNQTSMYLCASSLWTGTPHYNEQFFGPGTRLTVL.

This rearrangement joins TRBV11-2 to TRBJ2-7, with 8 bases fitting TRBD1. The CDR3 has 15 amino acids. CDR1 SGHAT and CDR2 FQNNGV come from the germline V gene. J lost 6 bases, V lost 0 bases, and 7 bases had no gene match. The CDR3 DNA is TGTGCCAGCAGCTTAGATAGGACAGGGTGGTCCGAGCAGTACTTC. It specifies CASSLDRTGWSEQYF.

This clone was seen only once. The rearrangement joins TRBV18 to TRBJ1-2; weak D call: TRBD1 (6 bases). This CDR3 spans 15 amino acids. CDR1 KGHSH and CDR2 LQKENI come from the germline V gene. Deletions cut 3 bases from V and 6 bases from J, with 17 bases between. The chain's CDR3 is CASSPPNLGADGYTF. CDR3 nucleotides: TGTGCCAGCTCACCTCCCAACCTGGGGGCGGATGGCTACACCTTC.

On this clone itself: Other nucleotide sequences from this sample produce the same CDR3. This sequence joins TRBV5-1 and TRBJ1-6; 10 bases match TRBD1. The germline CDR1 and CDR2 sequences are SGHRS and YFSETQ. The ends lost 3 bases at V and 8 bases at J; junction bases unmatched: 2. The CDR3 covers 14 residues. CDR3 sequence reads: CASSSGQGDSPLHF. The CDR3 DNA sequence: TGCGCCAGCAGCTCCGGACAGGGGGATTCACCCCTCCACTTT.

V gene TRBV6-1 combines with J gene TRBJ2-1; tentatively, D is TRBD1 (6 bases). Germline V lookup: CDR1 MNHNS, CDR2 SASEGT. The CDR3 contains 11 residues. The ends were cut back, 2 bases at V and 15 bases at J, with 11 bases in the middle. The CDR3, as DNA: TGTGCCAGCAGTGAACAGGGGTGGCTGTTCTTC. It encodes CASSEQGWLFF.

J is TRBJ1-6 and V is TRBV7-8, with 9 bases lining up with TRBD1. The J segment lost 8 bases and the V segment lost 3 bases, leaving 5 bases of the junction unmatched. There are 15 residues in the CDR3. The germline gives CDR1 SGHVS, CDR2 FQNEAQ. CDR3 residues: CASSLTGGRYSPLHF. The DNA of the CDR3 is TGTGCCAGCAGCTTGACAGGGGGGAGGTATTCACCCCTCCACTTT.

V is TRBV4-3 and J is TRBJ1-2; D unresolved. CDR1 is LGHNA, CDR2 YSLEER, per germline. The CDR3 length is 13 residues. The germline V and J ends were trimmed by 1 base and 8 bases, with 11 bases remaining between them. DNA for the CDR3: TGCGCCAGCAGCCAAGTCGAGGGTGGGGGCTACACCTTC. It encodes CASSQVEGGGYTF.

CDR3 bases: TGCAGCGTTGTGGGGACAGGGGGCTTCGAGACCCAGTACTTC. Translating it yields CSVVGTGGFETQYF. The chain carries TRBV29-1 and TRBJ2-5, with 12 bases lining up with TRBD1. J gave up 5 bases and V 4 bases, and 5 bases lay outside the gene matches. Looked up from germline, CDR1 is SQVTM and CDR2 is ANQGSEA. This CDR3 is 14 amino acids long.